This T cell receptor (beta chain) derives from a study of shared clonotypes between healthy human individuals. Germline CDR1 MNHEY, CDR2 SMNVEV (reference sequence). V lost 3 bases to trimming and J lost 5 bases; unmatched junction nucleotides: 15. CDR3 length equals 17 residues. Clones were sequenced by immunoSEQ multiplex PCR, and TCRdb holds only the in-frame ones, with some missing. The table shows some 2,500,000 clones, with more than 85% occurring only once. The receptor comes from a man between 18 and 29 years old in good health. Some clones in this sample may be carry-over from other donors' samples. Sequences were obtained from naive CD4+ T cells from PBMCs. Regarding subset: CD45RA+ positively selected. The rearrangement uses TRBV27 and TRBJ2-7, with 8 bases lining up with TRBD2. CDR3 sequence reads: CASSFLPSAGARDEQYF. CDR3 nucleotides: TGTGCCAGCAGTTTCCTCCCCTCAGCGGGAGCCAGGGACGAGCAGTACTTC.